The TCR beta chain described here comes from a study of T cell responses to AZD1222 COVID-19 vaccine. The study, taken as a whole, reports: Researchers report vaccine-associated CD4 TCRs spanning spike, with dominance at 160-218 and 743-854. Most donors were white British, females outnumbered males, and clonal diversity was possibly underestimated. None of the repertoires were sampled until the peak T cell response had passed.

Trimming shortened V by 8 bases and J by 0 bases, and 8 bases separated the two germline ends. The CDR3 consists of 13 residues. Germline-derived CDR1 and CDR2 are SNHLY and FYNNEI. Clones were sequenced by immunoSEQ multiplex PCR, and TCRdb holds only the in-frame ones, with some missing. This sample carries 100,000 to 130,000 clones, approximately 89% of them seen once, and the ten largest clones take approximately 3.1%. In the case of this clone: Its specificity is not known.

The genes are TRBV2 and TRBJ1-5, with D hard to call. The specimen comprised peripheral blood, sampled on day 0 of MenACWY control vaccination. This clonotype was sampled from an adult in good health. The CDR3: CASQDGSNQPQHF. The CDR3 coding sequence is TGTGCCAGCCAGGACGGTAGCAATCAGCCCCAGCATTTT. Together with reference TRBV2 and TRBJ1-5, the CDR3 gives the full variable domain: EPEVTQTPSHQVTQMGQEVILRCVPISNHLYFYWYRQILGQKVEFLVSFYNNEISEKSEIFDDQFSVERPDGSNFTLKIRSTKLEDSAMYFCASQDGSNQPQHFGDGTRLSIL.